The 7 T cell receptor beta chains in this list originate from one sample, sequenced in a study of CD8+ T cells in alopecia areata listed by TCRdb under 2018. The library came from the immunoSEQ multiplex PCR assay. To provide template for TCR sequencing, every sample had RNA extracted and reverse transcribed into cDNA. This is the immuneACCESS table as TCRdb keeps it, with only in-frame sequences that have V and J called. A part of the clones is gone; compared with another copy, unresolved V genes explain less than half, and the rest is unexplained. The sample table lists some 120,000 clones, around 50% of them with a count of one. More than 9% of the sample is held by the ten biggest clonotypes. Sequenced: NKG2D-low CD8+ T cells sorted from blood. This specimen's cell subset or site label, per the study, means: sorted CD8+ NKG2D-low blood T cells. These receptor sequences come from a human donor with alopecia areata.

The chain carries TRBV29-1 and TRBJ2-3, with 9 bases fitting TRBD2. This CDR3 is 15 amino acids long. J was trimmed by 4 bases and V by 0 bases; bases with no gene match: 5. The germline V gene has CDR1 SQVTM and CDR2 ANQGSEA. The CDR3 DNA sequence: TGCAGCGTTGAAGATGTAGCGGGAGTCGCAGATACGCAGTATTTT. This gives the protein CSVEDVAGVADTQYF.

This clone was recorded a few times. The chain uses TRBV29-1 and TRBJ2-7; TRBD1 matches 10 bases. The CDR3 covers 13 residues. V shed 7 bases and J 2 bases; nucleotides not matched to a gene: 5. Germline-derived CDR1 and CDR2 are SQVTM and ANQGSEA. The CDR3 DNA follows: TGCAGCGGGGGACAGGGGTTAACCTACGAGCAGTACTTC. This translates into CSGGQGLTYEQYF.

In this sample, this clone turned up many times. The V gene is TRBV28, the J gene TRBJ2-5, with D possibly being TRBD2 (5 bases). Trimming took off 5 bases at V and 5 bases at J, with 18 bases between the two ends. CDR3 length: 15 residues. The germline CDR1 and CDR2 sequences are MDHEN and SYDVKM. The chain's CDR3 is CASSPGAGEGETQYF. CDR3 nucleotides: TGTGCCAGCAGTCCAGGAGCCGGCGAGGGTGAGACCCAGTACTTC.

The rearrangement links TRBV30 to TRBJ2-2, with TRBD1 identical over 9 bases. Germline V gene data show CDR1 as GTSNPN and CDR2 as SVGIG (reference sequence). V lost 4 bases, J lost 4 bases, and 10 bases stayed unmatched. CDR3 length equals 16 residues. The chain's CDR3 is CAWTLWDRDGTGELFF. The CDR3, as DNA: TGTGCCTGGACTCTCTGGGACAGGGATGGCACCGGGGAGCTGTTTTTT.

The DNA for the CDR3 is TGTGCCAGCAGCTTGGGAAGCTCCTACGAGCAGTACTTC. Amino acid sequence: CASSLGSSYEQYF. The rearrangement joins TRBV5-4 to TRBJ2-7; D unresolved. The CDR3 spans 13 residues. Germline CDR1 reads SGHNT; CDR2 reads YYREEE (reference sequence). V was trimmed by 0 bases and J by 0 bases, leaving 4 bases between them.

The V call is TRBV30, the J call TRBJ2-1; the D is unclear. Germline CDR1 reads GTSNPN; CDR2 reads SVGIG (reference sequence). V was clipped by 0 bases and J by 5 bases, with 5 bases between them. This CDR3 contains 12 residues. The CDR3 sequence: CAWSVADNEQFF. For the CDR3, the DNA is TGTGCCTGGAGTGTCGCAGACAATGAGCAGTTCTTC.

The V gene is TRBV11-2, the J gene TRBJ2-7; perhaps TRBD2 as D (6 bases). CDR3 length: 13 residues. Trimming shortened V by 6 bases and J by 4 bases, and 13 bases separated the two germline ends. Germline assignment: CDR1 SGHAT and CDR2 FQNNGV. The CDR3 DNA reads as TGTGCCAGCAGGGGGGACTCCAAGTACGAGCAGTACTTC. Amino acids: CASRGDSKYEQYF.